Presented here are 7 T cell receptor beta chains from one specimen sequenced in a study of T cell responses to AZD1222 COVID-19 vaccine. The data were produced by immunoSEQ multiplex PCR, yet TCRdb's version contains in-frame clones alone and is incomplete. This table holds 68,000 or so clones, about four fifths found once. Sequencing was performed on peripheral blood, taken on day 0 of AZD1222 vaccination. The source of these receptors is an adult in good health.

The sample holds one count of this clone. The chain couples TRBV6-5 to TRBJ1-2; D perhaps matches TRBD1 (6 bases). CDR1 is MNHEY, CDR2 SVGAGI, per germline. Deletions cut 8 bases from V and 6 bases from J, with 19 bases between. The CDR3 covers 14 residues. DNA of the CDR3: TGTGCCAGCCAGCGGGGTGAGGGGGGCGATGGCTACACCTTC. Encoded protein: CASQRGEGGDGYTF.

The chain couples TRBV7-6 to TRBJ2-3; D remains unclear. V shed 1 base and J shed 5 bases, with 7 bases lying between them. From germline, CDR1 is SGHVS and CDR2 FNYEAQ. The CDR3 loop spans 13 amino acids. CDR3 in DNA: TGTGCCAGCAGCTTAGTCGAGGTAGATACGCAGTATTTT. It codes for CASSLVEVDTQYF. The full variable domain, with the rest looked up from reference TRBV7-6 and TRBJ2-3, is GAGVSQSPRYKVTKRGQDVALRCDPISGHVSLYWYRQALGQGPEFLTYFNYEAQQDKSGLPNDRFSAERPEGSISTLTIQRTEQRDSAMYRCASSLVEVDTQYFGPGTRLTVL.

The chain employs TRBV12-3 or TRBV12-4 and TRBJ1-2; D call uncertain. Between the trimmed V and J ends, which lost 8 bases and 2 bases, there was a span of 6 bases. This CDR3 has 11 amino acids. CDR3 in amino acids: CASDYNYGYTF. CDR3 DNA sequence: TGTGCCAGCGATTACAACTATGGCTACACCTTC.

The rearrangement uses TRBV18 and TRBJ1-1, with a possible D match to TRBD1 (6 bases). Germline loops: CDR1 KGHSH, CDR2 LQKENI. This CDR3 has 13 amino acids. Trimming left V 3 bases short and J 4 bases short, with 9 bases between. The CDR3 loop is CASSPTRGTEAFF. The CDR3 bases are TGTGCCAGCTCACCTACCAGGGGCACTGAAGCTTTCTTT.

The rearrangement joins TRBV14 to TRBJ2-5; tentative D call: TRBD1 (5 bases). The CDR3 is made up of 13 amino acids. Germline V gene sequence: CDR1 SGHDN, CDR2 FVKESK. V gave up 3 bases and J gave up 6 bases, with 11 bases separating them. The chain's CDR3 is CASSHGAWKTQYF. The CDR3 bases are TGTGCCAGCAGCCATGGGGCGTGGAAGACCCAGTACTTC.

This chain joins TRBV6-5 and TRBJ1-4; D gene uncertain. CDR1 is MNHEY and CDR2 is SVGAGI in the germline V gene. This CDR3 contains 13 residues. The V end was cut by 0 bases, the J end by 10 bases, with 9 bases between. The CDR3 sequence is CASSYSDLGKLFF. The CDR3 DNA reads as TGTGCCAGCAGTTACTCGGATTTAGGAAAACTGTTTTTT.

The CDR3 region is CASSQGGISGPGEQYF. The CDR3 nucleotides are TGCGCCAGCAGCCAAGGAGGTATTAGCGGGCCGGGGGAGCAGTACTTC. The chain employs TRBV4-1 and TRBJ2-7; 7 bases fit TRBD2. The CDR3 totals 16 residues. Losses at the gene ends were 1 base for V and 7 bases for J; bases not matched to a gene: 13. The V gene's germline CDR1 is MGHRA and CDR2 YSYEKL.